This TCR beta chain was documented in a study of blood T cell repertoires in COVID-19. Study-level background: Sample material is recorded as cDNA or gDNA derived from T cells, B-cell-depleted T cells, or PBMCs.

Recovered status in Cohort 3 required two negative PCRs, clearance, or symptom resolution. This clone appeared a few times. Repertoires were generated with immunoSEQ multiplex PCR, while TCRdb's copy carries only in-frame clones and drops some. Among 180,000 or so clones listed, around four fifths were seen once. This sequence originates from a woman aged 45 to 65 who had recovered from COVID-19. Sequenced input: PBMCs or T cells enriched from blood (not recorded which).

CDR3 in DNA: TGTGCCAGCGACAACTCCCGGACAGTGAACACTGAAGCTTTCTTT. Its translation is CASDNSRTVNTEAFF. The V call is TRBV7-9, the J call TRBJ1-1; D might be TRBD1 (6 bases). Trimming removed 8 bases at V and 0 bases at J, with 16 bases between. Germline V lookup: CDR1 SEHNR, CDR2 FQNEAQ (reference sequence). The CDR3 extends over 15 amino acids.